The 15 T cell receptor beta chains given below trace back to one sample, sequenced in a study of patients and donors after allogeneic stem cell transplantation. TCRdb processed the RT-PCR reads anew with MiXCR; each CDR3 protein has one entry. The sample lists hundreds of thousands of distinct CDR3 sequences, 16% seen once, with 7% to 7.5% in the top ten. Material for sequencing was blood, either unsorted or a sorted T cell fraction (not recorded which). The source is a human donor who was either an allogeneic HSCT recipient or a stem cell or donor lymphocyte infusion donor (not recorded which). It is not recorded whose cells these are; they may come from a transplant donor.

The chain links TRBV14 to TRBJ2-3; a possible D gene is TRBD1 (5 bases). V lost 0 bases and J lost 1, with 14 bases in between. The CDR3 has 17 amino acids. The germline gives CDR1 SGHDN, CDR2 FVKESK. The CDR3 loop reads CASSQDRVRLGTDTQYF. CDR3 coding DNA: TGTGCCAGCAGCCAAGACAGGGTTCGTCTGGGCACAGATACGCAGTATTTT.

V and J are TRBV19 and TRBJ2-7; 8 bases line up with TRBD1. This CDR3 has 14 residues. The germline V gene encodes CDR1 LNHDA and CDR2 SQIVND (reference sequence). Trimming at V came to 4 bases and at J to 4 bases, leaving 6 bases not matched to a gene. The CDR3 loop reads CASSRDRIDYEQYF. Written as DNA, the CDR3 is TGTGCCAGTAGTAGGGACAGGATTGATTACGAGCAGTACTTC.

The V call is TRBV7-9, the J call TRBJ1-1; D is undetermined. Germline CDR1 and CDR2: SEHNR and FQNEAQ (reference sequence). The CDR3 is 13 amino acids. V lost 6 bases to trimming and J lost 2 bases, with 10 bases between them. CDR3 in amino acids: CASRGRVNTEAFF. The DNA for the CDR3 is TGTGCCAGCAGAGGGAGAGTAAACACTGAAGCTTTCTTT.

This clonotype was recorded at least ten times. V gene TRBV13 combines with J gene TRBJ2-5; the match to TRBD2 covers 9 bases. The CDR3 runs 15 residues. V shed 4 bases, J shed 2 bases, and the junction held 5 bases outside the gene matches. In germline, CDR1 is PRHDT, CDR2 FYEKMQ (reference sequence). Written as DNA, the CDR3 is TGTGCCAGCAGCTATCCTAGCGGGGCGCAAGAGACCCAGTACTTC. Translating gives CASSYPSGAQETQYF. The whole variable domain, filled in from reference TRBV13 and TRBJ2-5, reads AAGVIQSPRHLIKEKRETATLKCYPIPRHDTVYWYQQGPGQDPQFLISFYEKMQSDKGSIPDRFSAQQFSDYHSELNMSSLELGDSALYFCASSYPSGAQETQYFGPGTRLLVL.

The rearrangement uses TRBV2 and TRBJ2-4; D remains unclear. The CDR3 has 10 residues. The V end lost 6 bases, the J end lost 8 bases, and 5 bases lay between the germline ends. CDR1 and CDR2 (germline): SNHLY, FYNNEI. CDR3 nucleotides: TGTGCCAGCAGGGTAGACATTCAGTACTTC. It specifies CASRVDIQYF. Drawing the rest from reference TRBV2 and TRBJ2-4, the complete variable domain is EPEVTQTPSHQVTQMGQEVILRCVPISNHLYFYWYRQILGQKVEFLVSFYNNEISEKSEIFDDQFSVERPDGSNFTLKIRSTKLEDSAMYFCASRVDIQYFGAGTRLSVL.

The J gene is TRBJ1-1, the V gene TRBV20-1; no reliable D call. Germline-derived CDR1 and CDR2 are DFQATT and SNEGSKA (reference sequence). The V end lost 4 bases, the J end lost 8 bases, and 14 bases lay between the germline ends. This CDR3 has 12 residues. The CDR3 coding sequence is TGCAGTGCTACCCGGACTGGCAAAGAAGCTTTCTTT. Translation: CSATRTGKEAFF.

The rearrangement links TRBV2 to TRBJ2-7; 7 nucleotides align to TRBD1. The V gene end was trimmed by 7 bases and the J gene end by 5 bases; junction bases not matched to a gene: 14. CDR1 is SNHLY and CDR2 is FYNNEI in the germline V gene. This CDR3 has 15 residues. CDR3 coding DNA: TGTGCCAGCATTCCGACCCGACAGGGAATACACGAGCAGTACTTC. Residues: CASIPTRQGIHEQYF.

This clonotype was found a few times. V is TRBV4-2 and J is TRBJ1-3; D unclear. Per germline, CDR1 LGHNA and CDR2 YNFKEQ. The CDR3 covers 14 residues. Trimming pared 4 bases from V and 7 bases from J, leaving 14 bases between. In nucleotides, the CDR3 is TGTGCCAGCAGCCGAGAGGCCGGGTGGAACACCATATATTTT. It encodes CASSREAGWNTIYF.

The chain joins TRBV18 to TRBJ2-3; no firm D call. Trimming stripped 3 bases from V and 4 bases from J, with 8 bases between. The length of the CDR3 is 13 residues. CDR1 is KGHSH and CDR2 is LQKENI in the germline V gene. The CDR3 spells CASSPLPADTQYF. In DNA form, the CDR3 reads TGTGCCAGCTCACCCCTTCCAGCAGATACGCAGTATTTT.

The V gene is TRBV29-1, the J gene TRBJ1-2; 7 bases fit TRBD1. The ends lost 7 bases at V and 8 bases at J; junction bases unmatched: 10. Germline CDR1 SQVTM, CDR2 ANQGSEA. The CDR3 spans 12 residues. The CDR3 sequence is CSADHDREGYTF. CDR3 DNA: TGCAGCGCGGACCATGACAGGGAGGGCTACACCTTC.

This clonotype was seen only a few times. This chain links TRBV10-3 with TRBJ2-7, with D possibly being TRBD2 (6 bases). Trimming removed 5 bases at V and 3 bases at J, with 17 bases between. This CDR3 has 15 residues. Germline V gives CDR1 ENHRY, CDR2 SYGVKD. CDR3 bases: TGTGCCATCAGTTCGAGCGGGCCGTCTCTCTACGAGCAGTACTTC. Translation gives CAISSSGPSLYEQYF.

V and J are TRBV15 and TRBJ2-7; D tentatively fits TRBD1 or TRBD2 (5 bases each). Germline CDR1 and CDR2: LNHNV and YYDKDF (reference sequence). Trimming pared 4 bases from V and 0 bases from J, leaving 13 bases between. This CDR3 has 15 amino acids. Here the CDR3 DNA reads TGTGCCACCAGCAAAGCCGGGACCAGCTCCTACGAGCAGTACTTC. It codes for CATSKAGTSSYEQYF.

The chain carries TRBV18 and TRBJ1-2; TRBD1 is a possible D gene (5 bases). This CDR3 comprises 14 residues. From germline, CDR1 is KGHSH and CDR2 LQKENI. The V gene lost 2 bases and the J gene lost 4 bases, with 11 bases spanning the gap. The CDR3 loop reads CASSPKGQGYGYTF. For the CDR3, the DNA is TGTGCCAGCTCACCAAAAGGACAAGGCTATGGCTACACCTTC.

The genes are TRBV4-1 and TRBJ2-7, with D hard to call. The ends were cut back, 1 base at V and 2 bases at J, with 18 bases in the middle. CDR1 MGHRA and CDR2 YSYEKL come from the germline V gene. This CDR3 comprises 17 residues. The CDR3 DNA sequence: TGCGCCAGCAGCCAAGTTTGGAATAGGGTACAGACCTACGAGCAGTACTTC. Protein sequence: CASSQVWNRVQTYEQYF.

This clonotype came up a few times. V usage is TRBV11-2 and J usage is TRBJ2-2, with TRBD2 matching 11 bases. J lost 6 bases, V lost 3 bases, and 12 bases had no gene match. CDR3 length equals 18 residues. Per germline, CDR1 SGHAT and CDR2 FQNNGV. CDR3 protein: CASSFRLAGGKYAGELFF. Written as DNA, the CDR3 is TGTGCCAGCAGCTTTCGGCTAGCGGGAGGAAAATACGCCGGGGAGCTGTTTTTT.